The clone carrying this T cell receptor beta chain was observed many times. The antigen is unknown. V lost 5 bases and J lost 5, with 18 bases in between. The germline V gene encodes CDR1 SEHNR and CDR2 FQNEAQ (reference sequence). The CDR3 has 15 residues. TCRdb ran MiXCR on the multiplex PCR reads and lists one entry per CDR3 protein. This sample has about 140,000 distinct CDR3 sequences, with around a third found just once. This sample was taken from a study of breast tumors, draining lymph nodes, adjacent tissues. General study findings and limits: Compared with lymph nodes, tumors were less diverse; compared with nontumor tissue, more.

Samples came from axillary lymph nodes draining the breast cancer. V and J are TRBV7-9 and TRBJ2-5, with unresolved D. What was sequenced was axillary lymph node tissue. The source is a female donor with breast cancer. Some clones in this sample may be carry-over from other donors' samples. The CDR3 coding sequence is TGTGCCAGCAGCCTCCATATGGGTTTAAGGGAGACCCAGTACTTC. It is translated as CASSLHMGLRETQYF.